This T cell receptor beta chain is from a study of early T cells in non-severe SARS-CoV-2 infection. Whole-study context: Chains stayed unpaired after sequencing of bulk RNA from unsorted whole blood.

Each single cDNA molecule received a unique molecular identifier. Using its own MiXCR run on the 5' RACE reads, TCRdb lists one record per CDR3 protein. The table includes roughly 16,000 distinct CDR3 sequences, about 5.6% detected once. This CDR3 has 14 residues. Losses at the gene ends were 2 bases for V and 4 bases for J; bases not matched to a gene: 2. The germline V gene encodes CDR1 MNHEY and CDR2 SVGAGI. General observations from the study: Anti-spike CD8 responses were favored by VDJdb matching, which missed private and CD4 specificities.

This clonotype was seen repeatedly, ten times or more. Its matching antigen is unknown. This receptor was taken from an adult who was a healthcare worker with PCR-confirmed SARS-CoV-2 infection or an uninfected control (not recorded which). The source material was whole blood, sampled at baseline. V and J are TRBV6-5 and TRBJ1-2, with TRBD1 matching over 9 bases. In DNA, the CDR3 is TGTGCCAGCAGTTACCAGGGACAGGGCTATGGCTACACCTTC. Translating it yields CASSYQGQGYGYTF.